The rows below give T cell receptor beta chains drawn from one sample of a study of cytomegalovirus exposure and HLA in healthy donors. Here immunoSEQ multiplex PCR was the method, and the copy in TCRdb shows in-frame clones only, minus some. The repertoire holds roughly 100,000 clones, with 50% to 65% as singletons. The sample consisted of PBMCs. The source of these receptors is a man in his thirties or forties in good health and CMV-seropositive. The CDR3 runs from the conserved cysteine through the conserved F or W. The D gene is left open where the match is weak. Size values are once, few and many counts, or a class for expanded clones, and some rows have none.

TRBV6-5,few,NA,TRBJ1-4,CASSRDFNEKLFF,TGTGCCAGCAGTCGAGATTTTAATGAAAAACTGTTTTTT
TRBV2,NA,TRBD1,TRBJ1-2,CASSEQAGGGSGYTF,TGTGCCAGCAGTGAACAGGCAGGGGGAGGTAGTGGCTACACCTTC
TRBV10-1,NA,NA,TRBJ1-1,CASSQLPPPINTEAFF,TGCGCCAGCAGCCAACTTCCCCCTCCGATTAACACTGAAGCTTTCTTT
TRBV29-1,NA,NA,TRBJ1-4,CSVEVARDEKLFF,TGCAGCGTCGAGGTCGCCAGGGATGAAAAACTGTTTTTT
TRBV2,few,NA,TRBJ1-5,CASSDQGSGQPQHF,TGTGCCAGCAGTGACCAGGGATCGGGTCAGCCCCAGCATTTT
TRBV10-2,NA,NA,TRBJ2-7,CASSDRGSYEQYF,TGCGCCAGCAGTGATCGGGGGTCCTACGAGCAGTACTTC
TRBV30,NA,TRBD1,TRBJ2-3,CAWSTGGKPDTQYF,TGTGCCTGGAGTACAGGGGGGAAACCAGATACGCAGTATTTT
TRBV9,NA,TRBD2,TRBJ2-1,CASSAGLAGFDEQFF,TGTGCCAGCAGCGCCGGACTAGCGGGGTTTGATGAGCAGTTCTTC
TRBV27,NA,NA,TRBJ2-7,CASSSLDSFYEQYF,TGTGCCAGCAGTTCCTTGGACTCGTTTTACGAGCAGTACTTC
TRBV5-6,NA,NA,TRBJ2-1,CASSLGLGGNEQFF,TGTGCCAGCAGCTTGGGACTAGGCGGGAATGAGCAGTTCTTC
TRBV9,NA,TRBD1,TRBJ1-6,CASRGQENSPLHF,TGTGCCAGCAGGGGACAGGAAAATTCACCCCTCCACTTT
TRBV5-1,NA,NA,TRBJ1-2,CASSPGGGLVYTF,TGCGCCAGCAGCCCTGGGGGGGGGCTTGTCTACACCTTC
TRBV19,NA,TRBD1,TRBJ1-1,CASSEWTGGNTEAFF,TGTGCCAGTAGTGAGTGGACAGGAGGCAACACTGAAGCTTTCTTT
TRBV19,few,TRBD2,TRBJ2-2,CASSTGGRGTGELFF,TGTGCCAGTAGTACGGGGGGGCGGGGCACCGGGGAGCTGTTTTTT
TRBV9,NA,NA,TRBJ1-4,CASSAQANEKLFF,TGTGCCAGCAGCGCACAGGCTAATGAAAAACTGTTTTTT
TRBV2,few,TRBD1,TRBJ1-5,CASTDGTVSNQPQHF,TGTGCCAGCACCGACGGGACAGTTAGCAATCAGCCCCAGCATTTT
TRBV4-1,few,TRBD1,TRBJ2-5,CASSPRQGVGQETQYF,TGCGCCAGCAGCCCCCGGCAGGGGGTAGGACAAGAGACCCAGTACTTC
TRBV30,NA,TRBD2,TRBJ2-1,CAWRPHSRGGWNEQFF,TGTGCCTGGAGGCCCCACTCGCGGGGGGGGTGGAATGAGCAGTTCTTC
TRBV6-6,NA,NA,TRBJ1-2,CASSYAGMGGYTF,TGTGCCAGCAGTTACGCAGGGATGGGTGGCTACACCTTC
TRBV6-1,NA,TRBD1,TRBJ1-2,CASSESLETGYNYGYTF,TGTGCCAGCAGTGAATCTCTCGAGACAGGGTATAACTATGGCTACACCTTC
TRBV4-1,NA,TRBD1,TRBJ2-7,CASSHLDRTGYEQYF,TGCGCCAGCAGCCACCTTGACAGGACAGGCTACGAGCAGTACTTC
TRBV6-1,once,NA,TRBJ2-3,CATEMGRDTQYF,TGTGCCACCGAGATGGGGAGAGATACGCAGTATTTT